This T cell receptor beta chain derives from a study of cytomegalovirus exposure and HLA in healthy donors. The study's findings and limits: Sequencing had likely introduced a cluster of highly shared sequence variants as an artifact.

Researchers ran the PCR with 60 Vbeta and 13 Jbeta primers. TCRdb's copy holds only in-frame clones and misses some; the assay was immunoSEQ multiplex PCR. The sample totals about 160,000 clones. J gave up 6 bases and V 8 bases, and 11 bases lay outside the gene matches. The germline gives CDR1 SQVTM, CDR2 ANQGSEA. The CDR3 has 14 residues. As concerns this clone: Its antigen is as yet unknown.

The chain employs TRBV29-1 and TRBJ2-3; 10 bases map to TRBD2. The sequenced material came from PBMCs. The TCR was taken from a young man in good health and CMV-seronegative. CDR3 amino acids: CSTRSSGRPDTQYF. The CDR3 DNA is TGCAGCACAAGGAGTAGCGGGAGGCCGGATACGCAGTATTTT.